The clone carrying this T cell receptor beta chain has just a few counts. Its target is not known. The CDR3 length is 16 residues. CDR1 SGHTA and CDR2 FQGNSA come from the germline V gene. V lost 5 bases to trimming and J lost 2 bases; unmatched junction nucleotides: 9. The source of the sample is a study of T cells after yellow fever vaccination. TCRdb re-called the 5' RACE reads through MiXCR, storing one row per CDR3 protein. The sample has some 300,000 distinct CDR3 sequences; about 3.5% are singletons. Study results and caveats: Some clonotypes were seen in both the CD4 and the CD8 compartments. These made up a small share and likely arose from convergent recombination. Re-detected after boosting: most primary clones, 96% of CD4 and 88% of CD8.

The sequence derives from a man younger than 35 who received the YFV17D yellow fever vaccine. J is TRBJ2-3 and V is TRBV7-2, with TRBD2 matching over 8 bases. Sequencing used PBMCs, obtained on the day of the yellow fever booster vaccination. CDR3 amino acids: CASSPAVAGNTDTQYF. In DNA, the CDR3 is TGTGCCAGCAGCCCCGCGGTAGCGGGGAACACAGATACGCAGTATTTT.